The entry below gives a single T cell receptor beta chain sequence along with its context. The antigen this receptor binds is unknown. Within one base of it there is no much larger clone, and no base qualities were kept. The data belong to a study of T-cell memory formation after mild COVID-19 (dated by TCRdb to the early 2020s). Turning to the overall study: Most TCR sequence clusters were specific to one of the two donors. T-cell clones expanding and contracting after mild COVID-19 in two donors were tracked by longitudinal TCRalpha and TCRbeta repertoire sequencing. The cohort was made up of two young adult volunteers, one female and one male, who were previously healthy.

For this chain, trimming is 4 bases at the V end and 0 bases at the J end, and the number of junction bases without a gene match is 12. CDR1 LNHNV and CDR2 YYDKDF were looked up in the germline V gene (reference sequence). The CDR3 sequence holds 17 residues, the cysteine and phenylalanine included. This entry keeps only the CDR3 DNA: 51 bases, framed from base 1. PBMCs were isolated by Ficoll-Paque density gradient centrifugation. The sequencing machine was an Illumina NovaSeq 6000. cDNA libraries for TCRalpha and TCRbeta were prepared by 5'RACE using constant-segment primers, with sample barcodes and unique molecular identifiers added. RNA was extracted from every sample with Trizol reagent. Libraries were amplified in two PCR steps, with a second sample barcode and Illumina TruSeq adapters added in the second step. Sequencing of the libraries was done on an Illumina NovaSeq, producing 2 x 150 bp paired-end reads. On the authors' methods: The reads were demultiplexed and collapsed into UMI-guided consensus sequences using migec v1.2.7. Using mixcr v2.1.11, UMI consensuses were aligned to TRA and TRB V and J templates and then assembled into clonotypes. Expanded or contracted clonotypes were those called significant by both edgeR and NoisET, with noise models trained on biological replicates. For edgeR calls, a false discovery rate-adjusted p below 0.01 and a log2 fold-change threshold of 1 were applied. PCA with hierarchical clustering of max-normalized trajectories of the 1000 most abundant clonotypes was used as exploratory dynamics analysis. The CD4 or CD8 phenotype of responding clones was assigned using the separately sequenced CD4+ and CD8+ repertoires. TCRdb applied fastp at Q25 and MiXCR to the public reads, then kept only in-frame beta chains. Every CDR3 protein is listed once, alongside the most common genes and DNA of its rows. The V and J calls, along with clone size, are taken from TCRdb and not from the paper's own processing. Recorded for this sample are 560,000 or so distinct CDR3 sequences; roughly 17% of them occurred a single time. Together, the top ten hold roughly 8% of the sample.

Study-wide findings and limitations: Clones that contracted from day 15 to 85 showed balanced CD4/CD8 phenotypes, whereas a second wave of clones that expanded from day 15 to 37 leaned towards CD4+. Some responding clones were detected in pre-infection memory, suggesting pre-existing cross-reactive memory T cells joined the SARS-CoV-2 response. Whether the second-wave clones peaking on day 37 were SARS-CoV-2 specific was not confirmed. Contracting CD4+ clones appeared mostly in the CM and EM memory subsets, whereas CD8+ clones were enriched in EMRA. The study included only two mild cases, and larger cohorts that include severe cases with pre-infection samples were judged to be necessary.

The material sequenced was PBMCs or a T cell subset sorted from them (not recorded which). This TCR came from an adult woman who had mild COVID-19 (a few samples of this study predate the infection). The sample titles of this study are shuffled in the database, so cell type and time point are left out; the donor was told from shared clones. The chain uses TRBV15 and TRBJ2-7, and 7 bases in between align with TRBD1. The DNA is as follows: TGTGCCACCAGCACAGGCCGGTCGGGACAGACCTCCTACGAGCAGTACTTC. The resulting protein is CATSTGRSGQTSYEQYF.